What follows are 21 T cell receptor beta chains derived from one specimen sequenced in a study of T cells in Graves' hyperthyroidism and ophthalmopathy. There were TCR beta CDR3 regions amplified from RNA transcripts. Carried out on the TCR CDR3, a first-round RT-PCR used the HTBI primer set. From the multiplex PCR reads, TCRdb called clonotypes with MiXCR, one entry per CDR3 protein. The sample lists 600,000 to 750,000 distinct CDR3 sequences; 17% were seen once. Sequenced material: blood. These receptors all stem from a man in his fifties with Graves' hyperthyroidism.

This clonotype has a count of ten or more. The chain has TRBV13 and TRBJ2-7, with D perhaps matching TRBD2 (6 bases). Trimming took 5 bases from V and 5 from J, leaving 13 bases between them. CDR1 is PRHDT and CDR2 is FYEKMQ in the germline V gene (reference sequence). This CDR3 has 13 amino acids. The chain's CDR3 is CASSPYTGDEQYF. The CDR3 nucleotides are TGTGCCAGCAGCCCATATACGGGGGACGAGCAGTACTTC.

Concerning this clonotype: A much larger clone lies one base from this, so it may be a read error. This sequence joins TRBV11-2 and TRBJ2-2; D is undetermined. Germline loops: CDR1 SGHAT, CDR2 FQNNGV. The CDR3 spans 14 residues. The germline V and J ends were trimmed by 7 bases and 6 bases, with 15 bases remaining between them. Written as DNA, the CDR3 is TGTGCCAGCATACGGAGCCTTGGCGCCGGGGAGCTGTTTTTT. It translates to CASIRSLGAGELFF.

The sample holds many counts of this clonotype. The chain carries TRBV30 and TRBJ2-2; weak D call: TRBD1 (6 bases). From germline, CDR1 is GTSNPN and CDR2 SVGIG (reference sequence). V lost 2 bases to trimming and J lost 3 bases, with 7 bases between them. The CDR3 length is 13 residues. DNA of the CDR3: TGTGCCTGGAGTTACAGGGACACCGGGGAGCTGTTTTTT. As protein: CAWSYRDTGELFF.

This clonotype showed up many times. The chain employs TRBV28 and TRBJ2-7; D may be TRBD1 (6 bases). V lost 5 bases to trimming and J lost 3 bases, with 14 bases between them. The V gene's germline CDR1 is MDHEN and CDR2 SYDVKM. The CDR3 runs to 14 residues. CDR3 DNA sequence: TGTGCCAGCAGTAACCAGGGGAGTTACTACGAGCAGTACTTC. It yields the protein CASSNQGSYYEQYF.

This clonotype was seen at least ten times. The chain uses TRBV2 and TRBJ2-5; possibly TRBD1 or TRBD2 for D (5 bases each). The CDR3 runs 12 residues. With 6 bases removed from V and 4 bases from J, the gap between germline ends came to 9 bases. CDR1 and CDR2 (germline): SNHLY, FYNNEI. The CDR3 sequence: CASRGDPETQYF. DNA of the CDR3: TGTGCCAGCAGAGGGGACCCAGAGACCCAGTACTTC.

This clonotype was seen once. The chain couples TRBV7-9 to TRBJ2-2; D remains unclear. V dropped 1 base and J dropped 4 bases, with 7 bases sitting between them. This CDR3 spans 14 amino acids. CDR1 is SEHNR and CDR2 is FQNEAQ in the germline V gene (reference sequence). The CDR3 DNA sequence: TGTGCCAGCAGCTTAGGACCCCGCACCGGGGAGCTGTTTTTT. Amino acid sequence: CASSLGPRTGELFF.

About this clonotype itself: This may arise from a read error, as a much more abundant clone is one base away. The chain employs TRBV28 and TRBJ1-2, with D unresolved. The germline V gene encodes CDR1 MDHEN and CDR2 SYDVKM. V lost 11 bases to trimming and J lost 7 bases, with 17 bases between them. The length of the CDR3 is 12 residues. CDR3 nucleotides: TGTGCCTGCACCCTGCGAGGGTTTGGCTACACCTTC. Its translation: CACTLRGFGYTF.

This clonotype was detected many times. The chain couples TRBV28 to TRBJ2-1; the D gene is possibly TRBD1 (5 bases). The V gene lost 6 bases and the J gene lost 1 base, with 13 bases spanning the gap. The CDR3 consists of 15 residues. CDR1 is MDHEN, CDR2 SYDVKM, per germline. CDR3: CASRGDSFSYNEQFF. For the CDR3, the DNA is TGTGCCAGCAGGGGCGACAGTTTTTCCTACAATGAGCAGTTCTTC.

This clonotype was detected ten times or more. DNA of the CDR3: TGTGCCAGCAGTGAAGCTAAGGGCCTAGCGGGTCTATTCACAGATACGCAGTATTTT. It translates to CASSEAKGLAGLFTDTQYF. This chain uses TRBV2 with TRBJ2-3, with 8 positions matching TRBD2. This CDR3 region has 19 residues. The V gene end was trimmed by 0 bases and the J gene end by 2 bases; junction bases not matched to a gene: 13. CDR1 is SNHLY, CDR2 FYNNEI, per germline. Full variable domain (rest looked up from reference TRBV2 and TRBJ2-3): EPEVTQTPSHQVTQMGQEVILRCVPISNHLYFYWYRQILGQKVEFLVSFYNNEISEKSEIFDDQFSVERPDGSNFTLKIRSTKLEDSAMYFCASSEAKGLAGLFTDTQYFGPGTRLTVL.

There are many counts of this clonotype. The chain combines TRBV28 with TRBJ1-1, with TRBD1 identical over 7 bases. V was pared by 2 bases and J by 0 bases, with 3 bases of the junction left unmatched. The CDR3 length is 15 residues. CDR1 MDHEN and CDR2 SYDVKM come from the germline V gene. The CDR3 protein is CASSLQGGMNTEAFF. In nucleotides, the CDR3 is TGTGCCAGCAGTTTACAGGGGGGCATGAACACTGAAGCTTTCTTT.

This clonotype occurred many times. This chain links TRBV28 with TRBJ2-1; possible D gene TRBD1, 6 bases. The CDR3 runs 17 residues. V lost 3 bases to trimming and J lost 0 bases, with 15 bases between them. CDR1 and CDR2 from the germline V gene are MDHEN and SYDVKM. CDR3: CASSFGDTRSSYNEQFF. The CDR3 bases are TGTGCCAGCAGTTTCGGGGACACCAGGAGCTCCTACAATGAGCAGTTCTTC.

The rearrangement joins TRBV5-1 to TRBJ2-5; 12 positions match TRBD2. The CDR3 length is 15 residues. Trimming at V came to 6 bases and at J to 4 bases, leaving 7 bases not matched to a gene. The V gene's germline CDR1 is SGHRS and CDR2 YFSETQ. The DNA of the CDR3 is TGCGCCAGCACCAGACTAGCGGGAGAAGGAGAGACCCAGTACTTC. As protein: CASTRLAGEGETQYF.

The J gene is TRBJ1-4, the V gene TRBV27, with TRBD1 as a possible D gene (5 bases). Per the germline V gene, CDR1 is MNHEY and CDR2 is SMNVEV (reference sequence). The CDR3 totals 14 residues. The V end lost 4 bases, the J end lost 6 bases, and 12 bases lay between the germline ends. The CDR3 DNA sequence: TGTGCCAGCAGTTCCAGCAGGGAGGATGAAAAACTGTTTTTT. It encodes CASSSSREDEKLFF.

This clonotype was recorded many times. The chain combines TRBV15 with TRBJ1-5, with 7 bases lining up with TRBD1. The CDR3 is 14 amino acids. The ends lost 6 bases at V and 2 bases at J; junction bases unmatched: 4. The germline CDR1 and CDR2 sequences are LNHNV and YYDKDF (reference sequence). CDR3 sequence: CATSLGQGNQPQHF. The DNA of the CDR3 is TGTGCCACCAGTCTCGGACAGGGCAATCAGCCCCAGCATTTT.

This clonotype was counted ten times or more. This chain links TRBV28 with TRBJ1-2, with 10 bases aligning to TRBD1. This CDR3 contains 14 residues. V trimming: 6 bases; J trimming: 6 bases; junction bases outside the gene matches: 7. Germline CDR1 is MDHEN and CDR2 is SYDVKM. Here the CDR3 reads CASRATGGADGYTF. The CDR3 DNA reads as TGTGCCAGCAGGGCGACAGGGGGCGCAGATGGCTACACCTTC.

This clonotype was found a few times. V usage is TRBV6-1 and J usage is TRBJ2-3; 14 bases are a match to TRBD2. Trimming cost V 0 bases and J 1 base; bases outside gene matches: 0. Germline assignment: CDR1 MNHNS and CDR2 SASEGT. This CDR3 comprises 17 residues. In nucleotides, the CDR3 is TGTGCCAGCAGTGAAGCGGGACTAGCGGGAGGCACAGATACGCAGTATTTT. Its translation is CASSEAGLAGGTDTQYF.

The rearrangement joins TRBV11-2 to TRBJ2-1; 12 bases are shared with TRBD2. This CDR3 is built from 17 residues. The V segment lost 1 base and the J segment 7 bases; nucleotides outside the gene matches: 8. Germline-derived CDR1 and CDR2 are SGHAT and FQNNGV. CDR3 in amino acids: CASSLVTSGSNRNEQFF. As DNA, the CDR3 is TGTGCCAGCAGCTTAGTGACTAGCGGGAGTAATCGGAATGAGCAGTTCTTC.

This clonotype showed up many times. The chain is built from TRBV27 and TRBJ2-5; the D call may be TRBD1 or TRBD2 (5 bases each). The CDR3 spans 17 residues. CDR1 is MNHEY, CDR2 SMNVEV, per germline (reference sequence). The V end was cut by 6 bases, the J end by 5 bases, with 25 bases between. The CDR3 loop reads CASSPFLQGARDETQYF. The CDR3 DNA reads as TGTGCCAGCAGCCCCTTTCTGCAGGGAGCCCGGGATGAGACCCAGTACTTC.

The chain joins TRBV7-9 to TRBJ2-1; 9 bases map to TRBD1. Losses at the gene ends were 5 bases for V and 6 bases for J; bases not matched to a gene: 8. Germline lookup yields CDR1 SEHNR and CDR2 FQNEAQ (reference sequence). There are 15 residues in the CDR3. In nucleotides, the CDR3 is TGTGCCAGCAGCATCGGGACAGGGATACTCAATGAGCAGTTCTTC. Amino acids: CASSIGTGILNEQFF. The entire variable domain, with the rest obtained from reference TRBV7-9 and TRBJ2-1, is as follows: DTGVSQNPRHKITKRGQNVTFRCDPISEHNRLYWYRQTLGQGPEFLTYFQNEAQLEKSRLLSDRFSAERPKGSFSTLEIQRTEQGDSAMYLCASSIGTGILNEQFFGPGTRLTVL.

This clonotype was seen a few times. The gene calls are TRBV19 and TRBJ1-5; a possible D gene is TRBD1 (5 bases). This CDR3 comprises 14 residues. The V end was cut by 11 bases, the J end by 1 base, with 15 bases between. Germline V gene sequence: CDR1 LNHDA, CDR2 SQIVND (reference sequence). The CDR3 DNA follows: TGTGCCGGGGGGATCGGGTCAAGCAATCAGCCCCAGCATTTT. The encoded protein is CAGGIGSSNQPQHF.

The chain uses TRBV20-1 and TRBJ1-2; D is unclear. Per germline, CDR1 DFQATT and CDR2 SNEGSKA (reference sequence). The V end was cut by 2 bases, the J end by 4 bases, with 8 bases between. The CDR3 covers 12 residues. The CDR3: CSARMAVYGYTF. The CDR3 region has the DNA TGCAGTGCTAGAATGGCGGTCTATGGCTACACCTTC.